These 6 T cell receptor beta chains were sequenced from one sample in a study of CD8+ T cells in alopecia areata. Indicated treatment: oral pan-JAK inhibitor, 5-10 mg twice daily. RNA was extracted and reverse transcribed into cDNA as the sequencing template. Method: immunoSEQ multiplex PCR; TCRdb's copy keeps in-frame clones and lacks some. The sample lists around 270,000 clones, 58% occurring once. The input for sequencing was CD4+ T cells sorted from blood, taken at week 24, from a patient treated with tofacitinib. The receptors shown here come from a human donor with alopecia areata.

In its sample, this clone was seen a few times. V usage is TRBV5-1 and J usage is TRBJ2-5, with D hard to call. The CDR3 runs 15 residues. V lost 4 bases, J lost 2 bases, and 15 bases lay in between. CDR1 and CDR2 from the germline V gene are SGHRS and YFSETQ. The CDR3 loop reads CASSPQPGIQETQYF. The CDR3 region has the DNA TGCGCCAGCAGCCCACAACCCGGAATACAAGAGACCCAGTACTTC.

Comment on this clone: At one end the junction does not follow the germline gene, possibly because of a read error. The genes are TRBV30 and TRBJ1-1; D not certain. The CDR3 length is 13 residues. The germline V gene has CDR1 GTSNPN and CDR2 SVGIG (reference sequence). The CDR3 here is CTWAGELNTEAFF. In nucleotides, the CDR3 is TGTACCTGGGCTGGGGAGTTGAACACTGAAGCTTTCTTT.

The chain uses TRBV30 and TRBJ2-5; D gene unclear. CDR1 is GTSNPN and CDR2 is SVGIG in the germline V gene (reference sequence). Trimming pared 0 bases from V and 5 bases from J, leaving 16 bases between. This CDR3 has 15 amino acids. The CDR3 sequence: CAWSVLGKPWETQYF. DNA for the CDR3: TGTGCCTGGAGTGTACTGGGGAAGCCGTGGGAGACCCAGTACTTC.

This clone is a singleton in its sample. The genes are TRBV11-2 and TRBJ1-6; D uncertain. The length of the CDR3 is 16 residues. V was pared by 0 bases and J by 7 bases, with 13 bases between. CDR1 is SGHAT, CDR2 FQNNGV, per germline. CDR3: CASSLDRVSRNSPLHF. Written as DNA, the CDR3 is TGTGCCAGCAGCTTAGATAGAGTGTCGAGAAATTCACCCCTCCACTTT.

The chain couples TRBV5-1 to TRBJ1-5; 8 bases map to TRBD1. The CDR3 is 14 amino acids. V gave up 3 bases and J gave up 7 bases; unmatched junction bases: 6. CDR1 and CDR2 (germline): SGHRS, YFSETQ. The CDR3 spells CASSSTGAPQPQHF. The CDR3 nucleotides are TGCGCCAGCAGCTCGACAGGGGCTCCGCAGCCCCAGCATTTT.

The rearrangement uses TRBV4-1 and TRBJ2-3; a possible D gene is TRBD2 (7 bases). The V gene lost 0 bases and the J gene lost 13 bases, with 14 bases spanning the gap. This CDR3 contains 13 residues. Germline assignment: CDR1 MGHRA and CDR2 YSYEKL. CDR3 DNA: TGCGCCAGCAGCCAAGAAGAAGGGGGGGGAGAGTATTTT. It codes for CASSQEEGGGEYF.